What follows describes a single TCR beta chain. Its antigen is unidentified. These data originate in a study of T cells after yellow fever vaccination. Study-level results: Secondary responses were weaker yet peaked faster, day 5 versus 15.

Germline CDR1 and CDR2: SGHRS and YFSETQ. The CDR3 totals 13 residues. Deletions cut 7 bases from V and 8 bases from J, with 17 bases between. TCRdb analysed the 5' RACE reads with MiXCR anew, one entry per CDR3 protein. The data show a few hundred thousand distinct CDR3 sequences, 17% seen once. The source was PBMCs, collected 5 days after the first yellow fever vaccination. The clonotype was recovered from a man between 18 and 35 years old who received the YFV17D yellow fever vaccine. The chain employs TRBV5-1 and TRBJ2-3, with D perhaps assigned TRBD1 or TRBD2 (5 bases each). The CDR3 sequence is CASRGPPASTQYF. In DNA, the CDR3 is TGCGCCAGCCGGGGACCCCCCGCGAGTACGCAGTATTTT.